These 20 T cell receptor beta chains share one sample of origin, sequenced in a study of cytomegalovirus exposure and HLA in healthy donors. It was with 60 Vbeta and 13 Jbeta primers that the PCR ran. TCRdb's copy holds only in-frame clones and misses some; the assay was immunoSEQ multiplex PCR. The sample includes under 140,000 clones, about 80% of them seen just once. The sequenced sample consisted of PBMCs. The receptor source for this set is a man aged 25 to 40 in good health and CMV-seropositive.

The V gene is TRBV5-6, the J gene TRBJ2-3, with TRBD2 identical over 15 bases. CDR1 is SGHDT, CDR2 YYEEEE, per germline. The V and J ends lost 4 bases and 4 bases, in that order; junction bases with no gene match: 10. There are 18 residues in the CDR3. As DNA, the CDR3 is TGTGCCAGCAGCCTCCTCGAGGGACTAGCGGGGGGCTCAGATACGCAGTATTTT. Its protein is CASSLLEGLAGGSDTQYF. Combining the CDR3 with reference TRBV5-6 and TRBJ2-3 gives the whole variable domain DAGVTQSPTHLIKTRGQQVTLRCSPKSGHDTVSWYQQALGQGPQFIFQYYEEEERQRGNFPDRFSGHQFPNYSSELNVNALLLGDSALYLCASSLLEGLAGGSDTQYFGPGTRLTVL.

This clone was picked up a small number of times. The chain's CDR3 is CASSIVSQPGQVSYEQYF. The CDR3 region has the DNA TGTGCCAGTAGTATAGTTTCCCAGCCCGGACAGGTCAGCTACGAGCAGTACTTC. The chain combines TRBV19 with TRBJ2-7, with TRBD1 matching 7 bases. V lost 1 base, J lost 3 bases, and 15 bases stayed unmatched. This CDR3 contains 18 residues. Germline-derived CDR1 and CDR2 are LNHDA and SQIVND (reference sequence). The whole variable domain, filled in from reference TRBV19 and TRBJ2-7, reads DGGITQSPKYLFRKEGQNVTLSCEQNLNHDAMYWYRQDPGQGLRLIYYSQIVNDFQKGDIAEGYSVSREKKESFPLTVTSAQKNPTAFYLCASSIVSQPGQVSYEQYFGPGTRLTVT.

V is TRBV7-9 and J is TRBJ1-3; 8 bases map to TRBD1. The trim removed 5 bases at V and 0 bases at J, leaving 6 bases unmatched. CDR3 length: 16 residues. Germline lookup yields CDR1 SEHNR and CDR2 FQNEAQ (reference sequence). The CDR3 nucleotides read TGTGCCAGCAGCATCGGACAGGGTCTCTCTGGAAACACCATATATTTT. It encodes CASSIGQGLSGNTIYF. The whole variable domain, filled in from reference TRBV7-9 and TRBJ1-3, reads DTGVSQNPRHKITKRGQNVTFRCDPISEHNRLYWYRQTLGQGPEFLTYFQNEAQLEKSRLLSDRFSAERPKGSFSTLEIQRTEQGDSAMYLCASSIGQGLSGNTIYFGEGSWLTVV.

Here the CDR3 reads CASSLGGTGSSYEQYF. CDR3 DNA: TGTGCCAGCAGCTTAGGGGGTACAGGGAGCTCCTACGAGCAGTACTTC. The chain links TRBV7-7 to TRBJ2-5, with D possibly matching TRBD1 (6 bases). The J call may be incorrect, as the DNA end agrees better with TRBJ2-7. This CDR3 comprises 16 residues. Germline values: CDR1 SSHAT, CDR2 FNYEAQ (reference sequence).

The rearrangement uses TRBV7-2 and TRBJ2-2; 7 nucleotides line up with TRBD2. V was pared by 4 bases and J by 6 bases, with 8 bases of the junction left unmatched. CDR1 is SGHTA and CDR2 is FQGNSA in the germline V gene. The CDR3 has 15 residues. CDR3 nucleotides: TGTGCCAGCAGCTCAGCGGGGACTCTGCCCGGGGAGCTGTTTTTT. This encodes CASSSAGTLPGELFF.

This clone is a singleton in its sample. The chain links TRBV30 to TRBJ1-2; TRBD1 might be the D (6 bases). This CDR3 has 12 amino acids. Germline V gene data show CDR1 as GTSNPN and CDR2 as SVGIG (reference sequence). Trimming shortened V by 1 base and J by 4 bases, and 7 bases separated the two germline ends. Here the CDR3 DNA reads TGTGCCTGGAGTGGACAGGTCTATGGCTACACCTTC. This codes for CAWSGQVYGYTF.

This clone showed up just once. This sequence joins TRBV4-1 and TRBJ2-1, with TRBD2 identical over 9 bases. Germline CDR1 and CDR2: MGHRA and YSYEKL. CDR3 size: 16 residues. With V trimmed by 1 base and J by 3 bases, 4 bases remained unmatched. The CDR3 sequence is CASSQARTSVYNEQFF. The CDR3 DNA reads as TGCGCCAGCAGCCAAGCGCGGACTAGCGTCTACAATGAGCAGTTCTTC.

Only one count was recorded for this clone. The V call is TRBV2, the J call TRBJ1-4; no firm D call. CDR1 and CDR2 from the germline V gene are SNHLY and FYNNEI. The CDR3 has 14 residues. V dropped 4 bases and J dropped 6 bases, with 12 bases sitting between them. In nucleotides, the CDR3 is TGTGCCAGCAGTGTCGCTCGGGTGTATGAAAAACTGTTTTTT. Translating gives CASSVARVYEKLFF.

The chain uses TRBV4-3 and TRBJ2-5; 12 bases line up with TRBD2. This CDR3 contains 16 residues. The trim removed 0 bases at V and 4 bases at J, leaving 3 bases unmatched. The germline gives CDR1 LGHNA, CDR2 YSLEER. The CDR3 here is CASSQDSSGGGETQYF. Here the CDR3 DNA reads TGCGCCAGCAGCCAAGATTCTAGCGGGGGGGGAGAGACCCAGTACTTC.

The rearrangement uses TRBV30 and TRBJ2-7, with 7 bases fitting TRBD1. V was clipped by 2 bases and J by 2 bases; unmatched bases: 6. This CDR3 is built from 14 residues. Germline-derived CDR1 and CDR2 are GTSNPN and SVGIG (reference sequence). For the CDR3, the DNA is TGTGCCTGGAGTTTCGGCCAGGGGGCCTACGAGCAGTACTTC. Translating it yields CAWSFGQGAYEQYF.

This clone was counted a few times. The J gene is TRBJ1-6, the V gene TRBV29-1, with TRBD1 identical over 9 bases. Germline V CDR1 and CDR2: SQVTM, ANQGSEA. CDR3 length equals 13 residues. The trim removed 6 bases at V and 7 bases at J, leaving 4 bases unmatched. The DNA of the CDR3 is TGCAGCGTCGCGGGACAGGGAAATTCACCCCTCCACTTT. Translation: CSVAGQGNSPLHF.

The chain carries TRBV29-1 and TRBJ1-2, with 11 positions matching TRBD1. The CDR3 runs to 14 residues. J lost 4 bases, V lost 5 bases, and 6 bases had no gene match. Germline V gene sequence: CDR1 SQVTM, CDR2 ANQGSEA. CDR3 in DNA: TGCAGCGTTTTGGACAGGGGGCACCTCTATGGCTACACCTTC. Translation gives CSVLDRGHLYGYTF.

The V and J genes are TRBV7-2 and TRBJ2-7; TRBD2 aligns across 15 bases. CDR1 is SGHTA, CDR2 FQGNSA, per germline. J lost 4 bases, V lost 3 bases, and 4 bases had no gene match. CDR3 length: 16 residues. The CDR3 loop reads CASSFWTSGGEYEQYF. The CDR3 DNA follows: TGTGCCAGCAGCTTTTGGACTAGCGGGGGGGAATACGAGCAGTACTTC.

This chain uses TRBV7-2 with TRBJ2-7, with D possibly TRBD2 on 5 matching bases. The CDR3 has 15 amino acids. Germline assignment: CDR1 SGHTA and CDR2 FQGNSA. The V gene lost 1 base and the J gene lost 5 bases, with 15 bases spanning the gap. CDR3 residues: CASSLEAGRPHEQYF. The CDR3 DNA reads TGTGCCAGCAGCTTAGAGGCGGGCAGACCCCACGAGCAGTACTTC. The full variable domain, in which reference TRBV7-2 and TRBJ2-7 provide the parts outside the CDR3, is GAGVSQSPSNKVTEKGKDVELRCDPISGHTALYWYRQSLGQGLEFLIYFQGNSAPDKSGLPSDRFSAERTGGSVSTLTIQRTQQEDSAVYLCASSLEAGRPHEQYFGPGTRLTVT.

The chain carries TRBV2 and TRBJ2-5; D is unresolved. The assigned J gene may be wrong: the sequence end matches TRBJ2-7 better. Germline assignment: CDR1 SNHLY and CDR2 FYNNEI. CDR3 size: 15 residues. CDR3 amino acids: CASSDGQNLPYEQYF. In nucleotides, the CDR3 is TGTGCCAGCAGTGATGGGCAGAATCTTCCCTACGAGCAGTACTTC.

The rearrangement joins TRBV7-2 to TRBJ2-3, with TRBD2 as a possible D gene (7 bases). The length of the CDR3 is 15 residues. V gave up 5 bases and J gave up 6 bases, with 18 bases separating them. Germline assignment: CDR1 SGHTA and CDR2 FQGNSA. The CDR3 spells CASSPDAGARDTQYF. The DNA for the CDR3 is TGTGCCAGCAGCCCGGATGCGGGGGCCAGGGATACGCAGTATTTT.

This sequence joins TRBV28 and TRBJ1-4, with a possible D match to TRBD1 (6 bases). The germline V gene encodes CDR1 MDHEN and CDR2 SYDVKM. Trimming removed 5 bases from V and 7 bases from J, with 17 bases in between. The CDR3 loop spans 15 amino acids. CDR3 loop: CASSRTGRGGEKLFF. The CDR3 DNA reads TGTGCCAGCAGTCGAACCGGGAGGGGGGGTGAAAAACTGTTTTTT.

There are a few counts of this clone. The genes are TRBV7-6 and TRBJ2-7; the D gene is possibly TRBD2 (6 bases). Germline assignment: CDR1 SGHVS and CDR2 FNYEAQ. The CDR3 covers 13 residues. V was shortened by 5 bases and J by 2 bases, with 10 bases between the two germline ends. CDR3: CASSVGTPYEQYF. The CDR3 DNA sequence: TGTGCCAGCAGCGTCGGGACTCCCTACGAGCAGTACTTC.

The chain couples TRBV6-1 to TRBJ2-1; D possibly corresponds to TRBD2 (5 bases). The germline V gene has CDR1 MNHNS and CDR2 SASEGT. This CDR3 has 13 amino acids. Trimming took 7 bases from V and 3 from J, leaving 10 bases between them. CDR3 in amino acids: CASNLRDYNEQFF. CDR3 bases: TGTGCCAGCAATCTCCGGGACTACAATGAGCAGTTCTTC.

The chain has TRBV28 and TRBJ1-1, with 7 bases lining up with TRBD1. Per germline, CDR1 MDHEN and CDR2 SYDVKM. This CDR3 has 15 residues. After removal of 1 base from V and 8 bases from J, the junction contained 10 bases not matched to a gene. The CDR3 spells CASSLYTGVGREAFF. CDR3 sequence (DNA): TGTGCCAGCAGTTTATACACAGGGGTGGGAAGAGAAGCTTTCTTT.